This TCR beta chain was observed in a study of graft-versus-host responses after intestinal transplantation. Repertoires were generated with immunoSEQ multiplex PCR, while TCRdb's copy carries only in-frame clones and drops some. The repertoire has roughly 4,100 clones, about 22% of them found once; the top ten carry less than 6%. Losses at the gene ends were 3 bases for V and 8 bases for J; bases not matched to a gene: 7. The CDR3 loop spans 14 amino acids. Germline V gives CDR1 LNHDA, CDR2 SQIVND (reference sequence). Whole-study findings and limits: Maximum circulating GvH clone levels tracked with early post-transplant HvG decreases.

This clone is categorized as medium-sized. The specimen was alloreactive CD4+ T cells from a mixed lymphocyte reaction culture, collected before transplantation. Subset noted: CFSE-low proliferating T cells sorted from approximately six-day pre-transplant mixed lymphocyte reaction (GvH or HvG direction). The TCR was taken from a human patient who was an organ donor for intestinal transplantation. The V call is TRBV19, the J call TRBJ1-2; 9 bases line up with TRBD1. CDR3 residues: CASSIPPTGGGYTF. CDR3 DNA: TGTGCCAGTAGTATCCCGCCGACAGGGGGAGGCTACACCTTC.